Detailed here is one T cell receptor (beta chain). The antigen is undetermined. Generated by immunoSEQ multiplex PCR, the TCRdb table keeps only in-frame clones and is missing some. This table has some 140,000 clones, about 82% appearing once. This specimen belongs to a study of cytomegalovirus exposure and HLA in healthy donors. Study-wide findings and caveats: In the approximately 120 validation repertoires, a later analysis found that first-cohort TCR clusters tended to co-occur. The study put 150 or so TCR beta chains on its list as cytomegalovirus-associated.

The donors belonged to the approximately 120-subject validation cohort, separate from the approximately 670-subject first cohort. Trimming removed 0 bases at V and 5 bases at J, with 11 bases between. CDR1 is LNHNV, CDR2 YYDKDF, per germline (reference sequence). The CDR3 is made up of 15 amino acids. The TCR was taken from a human donor in good health. Sequencing used PBMCs. This chain joins TRBV15 and TRBJ1-5; D unresolved. CDR3 residues: CATSRDGRNDQPQHF. The DNA of the CDR3 is TGTGCCACCAGCAGAGATGGCAGGAATGATCAGCCCCAGCATTTT.